This T cell receptor (beta chain) was identified in a study of T cell changes during pregnancy in multiple sclerosis. Trimming pared 6 bases from V and 2 bases from J, leaving 11 bases between. CDR3 length: 14 residues. Germline CDR1 MNHEY, CDR2 SVGAGI. Clones were read by immunoSEQ multiplex PCR, and TCRdb kept only the in-frame ones, dropping some. The profile covers roughly 100,000 clones, with roughly nine tenths appearing a single time and around 1.6% taken by the ten largest. The clonotype comes from a female donor with multiple sclerosis, enrolled in a pregnancy study. This specimen was peripheral blood, taken before pregnancy. The gene calls are TRBV6-5 and TRBJ1-3, with D unclear. The CDR3 DNA follows: TGTGCCAGCAGGCCCCCCGGGACTGGAAACACCATATATTTT. Amino acid sequence: CASRPPGTGNTIYF.